The entry below gives a single TCR beta chain sequence along with its context. This entry belongs to a study of blood T cell repertoires in COVID-19. In the original analysis: Quantification of nucleated cells was approximated via reference gene primer amplification. The repertoire was sequenced with immunoSEQ multiplex PCR; TCRdb's copy has only in-frame clones and lacks some. That table supplies the V and J calls and clone size; D and trimming were determined from the DNA. The table shows 150,000 to 200,000 clones, with roughly 85% occurring only once. Specimen: peripheral blood. The receptor was derived from a woman aged 55-70 years with acute or convalescent COVID-19.

Here the CDR3 reads CASSSGEGYGYTF. DNA of the CDR3: TGTGCCAGCTCGTCGGGGGAAGGGTATGGCTACACCTTC. The chain recombines TRBV18 with TRBJ1-2; a possible D gene is TRBD1 (5 bases). Trimming removed 6 bases at V and 5 bases at J, with 13 bases between. The CDR3 totals 13 residues. Germline V gives CDR1 KGHSH, CDR2 LQKENI.